This TCR beta chain was profiled in a study of shared clonotypes between healthy human individuals. Generated by immunoSEQ multiplex PCR, the TCRdb table keeps only in-frame clones and is missing some. The sample lists 600,000 to 750,000 clones, about two thirds seen once, with approximately 1.8% in the top ten. V gave up 3 bases and J gave up 6 bases; unmatched junction bases: 8. This CDR3 comprises 14 residues. Germline V CDR1 and CDR2: MDHEN, SYDVKM. This clonotype originated in a woman between 25 and 40 years old in good health. The V call is TRBV28, the J call TRBJ2-7; 7 nucleotides align to TRBD1. Material for sequencing was memory CD4+ T cells sorted from blood. Subset indicated: CD45RA-negative fraction. The CDR3 reads CASSFWQGVREQYF. Here the CDR3 DNA reads TGTGCCAGCAGTTTCTGGCAGGGGGTACGCGAGCAGTACTTC.